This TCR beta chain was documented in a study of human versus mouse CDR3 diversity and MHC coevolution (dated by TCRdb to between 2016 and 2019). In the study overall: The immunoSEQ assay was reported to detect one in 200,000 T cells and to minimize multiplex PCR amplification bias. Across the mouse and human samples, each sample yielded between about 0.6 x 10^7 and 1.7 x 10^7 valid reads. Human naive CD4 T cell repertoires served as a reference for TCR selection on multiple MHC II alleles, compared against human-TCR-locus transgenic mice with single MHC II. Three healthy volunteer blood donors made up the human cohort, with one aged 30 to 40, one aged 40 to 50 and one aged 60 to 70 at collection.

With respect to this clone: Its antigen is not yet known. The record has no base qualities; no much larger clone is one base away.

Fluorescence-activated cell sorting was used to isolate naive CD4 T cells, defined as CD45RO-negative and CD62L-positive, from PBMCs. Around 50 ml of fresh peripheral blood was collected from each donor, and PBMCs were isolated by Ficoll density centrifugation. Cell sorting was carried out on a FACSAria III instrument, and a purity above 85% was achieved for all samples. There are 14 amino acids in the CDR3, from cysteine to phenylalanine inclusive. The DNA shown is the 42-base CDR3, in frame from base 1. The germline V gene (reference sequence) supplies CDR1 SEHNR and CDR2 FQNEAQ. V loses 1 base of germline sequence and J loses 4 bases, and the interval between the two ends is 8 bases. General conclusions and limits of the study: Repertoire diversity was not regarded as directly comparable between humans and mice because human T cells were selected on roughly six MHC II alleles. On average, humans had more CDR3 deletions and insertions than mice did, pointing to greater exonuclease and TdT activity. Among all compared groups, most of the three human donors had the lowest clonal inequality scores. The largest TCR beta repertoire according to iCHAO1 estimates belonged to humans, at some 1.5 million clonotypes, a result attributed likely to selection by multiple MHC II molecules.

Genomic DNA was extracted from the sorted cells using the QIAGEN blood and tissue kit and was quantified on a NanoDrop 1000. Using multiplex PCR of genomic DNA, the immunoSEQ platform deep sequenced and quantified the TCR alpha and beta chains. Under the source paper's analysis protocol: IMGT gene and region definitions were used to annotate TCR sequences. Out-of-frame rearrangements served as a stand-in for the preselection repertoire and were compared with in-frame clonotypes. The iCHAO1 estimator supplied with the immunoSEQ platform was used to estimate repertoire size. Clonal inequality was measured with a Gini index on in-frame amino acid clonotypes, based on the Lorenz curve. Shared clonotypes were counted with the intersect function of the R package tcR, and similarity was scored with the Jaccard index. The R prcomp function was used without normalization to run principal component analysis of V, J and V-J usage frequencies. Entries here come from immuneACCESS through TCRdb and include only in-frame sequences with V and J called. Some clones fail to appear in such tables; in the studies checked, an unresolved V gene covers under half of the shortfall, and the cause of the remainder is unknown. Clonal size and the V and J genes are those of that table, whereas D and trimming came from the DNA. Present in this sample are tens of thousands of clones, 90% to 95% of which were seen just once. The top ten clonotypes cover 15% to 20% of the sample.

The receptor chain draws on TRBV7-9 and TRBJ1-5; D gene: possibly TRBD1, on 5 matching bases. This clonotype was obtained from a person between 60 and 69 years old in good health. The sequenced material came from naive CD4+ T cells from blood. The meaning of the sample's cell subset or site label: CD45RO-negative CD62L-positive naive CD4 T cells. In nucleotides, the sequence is TGTGCCAGCAGCTTAGTAGGGGTGAATCAGCCCCAGCATTTT. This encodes CASSLVGVNQPQHF.